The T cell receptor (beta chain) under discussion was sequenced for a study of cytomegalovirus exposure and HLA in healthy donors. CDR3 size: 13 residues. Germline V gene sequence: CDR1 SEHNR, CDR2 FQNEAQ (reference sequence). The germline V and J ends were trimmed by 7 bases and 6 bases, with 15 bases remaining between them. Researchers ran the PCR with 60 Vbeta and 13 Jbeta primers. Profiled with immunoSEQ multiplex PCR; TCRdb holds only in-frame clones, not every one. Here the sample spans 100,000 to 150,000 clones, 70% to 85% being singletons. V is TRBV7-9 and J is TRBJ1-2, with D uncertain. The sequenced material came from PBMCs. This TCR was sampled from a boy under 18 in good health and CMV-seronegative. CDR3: CASIPDGKDGYTF. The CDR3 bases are TGTGCCAGCATCCCCGACGGGAAGGATGGCTACACCTTC.